This T cell receptor beta chain was identified during a study of OX40 agonist ivuxolimab in advanced cancers. Regarding the complete study: Ivuxolimab was an agonistic, fully human IgG2 monoclonal antibody directed against OX40 (CD134), a costimulatory receptor. Intravenous ivuxolimab was administered to patients every 2 weeks at six dose levels: 0.01, 0.1, 0.3, 1.5, 3 and 10 mg/kg. Of the roughly 53 patients in dose escalation, some 19 had hepatocellular carcinoma, roughly 15 had melanoma, 9 had renal cell carcinoma and 9 had head and neck cancer. In the dose-escalation cohort, around four fifths of patients were male, and the mean age was around 65 years with a range of roughly 23 to 79. Patients were allowed to have had prior anti-PD-1, anti-PD-L1 or anti-CTLA-4 therapy, and 40% of the dose-escalation patients had been treated with checkpoint inhibitors. Partial responses occurred in three dose-escalation patients: two with cutaneous melanoma and one with hepatocellular carcinoma. The point of sequencing TCRbeta in the periphery was to test whether ivuxolimab changed TCR sequence diversity and drove clonal T-cell expansion. The paper reports the monotherapy dose-escalation portion (N = 52 patients) of the phase I ivuxolimab trial.

Trimming costs V 0 bases and J 7 bases, and their ends lie 17 bases apart. Per the germline V gene, SGDLS is the CDR1 and YYNGEE is the CDR2. Including cysteine and phenylalanine, the CDR3 has 16 amino acids. Only the CDR3 region is kept as DNA, spanning 48 bases read in frame from base 1. Patients with autoimmune disease history or receiving systemic immunosuppression were excluded from the trial. Peripheral blood for TCR sequencing was drawn from every dose cohort at baseline, at cycle 4 day 1 and at cycle 7 day 1. Samples were obtained from an open-label, multicenter, first-in-human phase I dose-escalation trial of ivuxolimab. Adults with locally advanced or metastatic melanoma, renal cell carcinoma, hepatocellular carcinoma or head and neck squamous cell carcinoma were enrolled in the trial. CD4+ and CD8+ T cells were sorted separately from peripheral blood before TCR sequencing. Note on this clone: Its antigen specificity is not known. The sample holds no much larger clone one base away, and base qualities are not on file.

Genomic DNA was isolated from the sorted cells so that the TCRbeta CDR3 region could be sequenced. TCRbeta CDR3 regions were sequenced using the immunoSEQ Assay. What TCRdb holds here is the immuneACCESS table cut down to in-frame rearrangements. Part of the clones is not present; checked against another copy, under half of the missing clones reflect an unresolved V gene, and the others are unexplained. In all, the sample holds tens of thousands of clones, and around 85% of those were seen once. The top ten hold around a quarter of the sample. What the authors observed across the whole study: Partial responders in the 0.1-3.0 mg/kg groups had among the lowest normalized peripheral clonal expansion, especially among CD8+ T cells. Low levels of normalized T-cell clonal expansion were also shown by some nonresponding patients. Which antigens the clonally expanded peripheral T cells were specific for was not determined. Clonal expansion of both CD4+ and CD8+ blood T cells was observed from baseline to week 6 at doses 0.1 to 3.0 mg/kg. After ivuxolimab, more expanded clones were found on average in CD8+ T cells than in CD4+ T cells.

The V gene is TRBV9 and the J gene is TRBJ2-1; the D region possibly corresponds to TRBD2 (6 bases align). The sequencing here drew on CD4+ or CD8+ T cells sorted from blood, taken in a trial of the OX40 agonist ivuxolimab. The TCR comes from an adult with an advanced solid tumor such as melanoma, head and neck, liver or kidney cancer. The encoded CDR3 is CASSVATTGDGNEQFF. The DNA sequence is given as TGTGCCAGCAGCGTAGCTACGACGGGAGACGGAAATGAGCAGTTCTTC.